This T cell receptor (beta chain) derives from a study of shared clonotypes between healthy human individuals. About the research overall: The donors, a couple of women and a few men, were aged 18 to 49. General study results and limits: Between a few donors, naive CD4 clonotypes were shared at a level of approximately 5%. Naive subsets generally exceeded memory subsets in estimated richness.

It was CD45RO-negative cells, positively selected for CCR7, that made up naive CD8 cells, with terminally differentiated effector memory CD45RA+ cells excluded. Donation came from healthy HIV-negative adults that had no recent acute infections or vaccinations. Profiling relied on immunoSEQ multiplex PCR, and the TCRdb table lists in-frame clones only, not all of them. The sample lists roughly 600,000 clones, 98% occurring once. Comments on this clone: Antigen: not known.

Trimming left V 5 bases short and J 0 bases short, with 14 bases between. The length of the CDR3 is 16 residues. The germline V gene encodes CDR1 SEHNR and CDR2 FQNEAQ (reference sequence). The genes are TRBV7-9 and TRBJ2-1; D remains ambiguous. What was sequenced was naive CD8+ T cells sorted from blood. The TCR comes from a man aged 25-45 years in good health. The CDR3 bases are TGTGCCAGCAGCAAACCTAGGGTCGGCTCCTACAATGAGCAGTTCTTC. It is translated as CASSKPRVGSYNEQFF. Using reference TRBV7-9 and TRBJ2-1 for the parts outside the CDR3, the full variable domain is DTGVSQNPRHKITKRGQNVTFRCDPISEHNRLYWYRQTLGQGPEFLTYFQNEAQLEKSRLLSDRFSAERPKGSFSTLEIQRTEQGDSAMYLCASSKPRVGSYNEQFFGPGTRLTVL.